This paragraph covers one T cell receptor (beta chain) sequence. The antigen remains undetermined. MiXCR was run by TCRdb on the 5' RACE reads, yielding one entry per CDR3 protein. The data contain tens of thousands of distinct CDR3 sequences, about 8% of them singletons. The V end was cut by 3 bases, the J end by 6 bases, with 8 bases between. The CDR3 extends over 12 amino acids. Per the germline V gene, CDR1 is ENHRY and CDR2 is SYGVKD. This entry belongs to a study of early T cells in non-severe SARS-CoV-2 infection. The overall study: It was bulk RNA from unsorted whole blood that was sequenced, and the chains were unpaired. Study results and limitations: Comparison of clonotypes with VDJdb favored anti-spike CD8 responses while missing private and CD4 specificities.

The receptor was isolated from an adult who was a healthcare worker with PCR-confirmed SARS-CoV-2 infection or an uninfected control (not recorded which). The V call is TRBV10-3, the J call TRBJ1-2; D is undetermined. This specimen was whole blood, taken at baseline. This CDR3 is CAISDGLDGYTF. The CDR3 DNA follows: TGTGCCATCAGTGACGGGCTTGATGGCTACACCTTC.